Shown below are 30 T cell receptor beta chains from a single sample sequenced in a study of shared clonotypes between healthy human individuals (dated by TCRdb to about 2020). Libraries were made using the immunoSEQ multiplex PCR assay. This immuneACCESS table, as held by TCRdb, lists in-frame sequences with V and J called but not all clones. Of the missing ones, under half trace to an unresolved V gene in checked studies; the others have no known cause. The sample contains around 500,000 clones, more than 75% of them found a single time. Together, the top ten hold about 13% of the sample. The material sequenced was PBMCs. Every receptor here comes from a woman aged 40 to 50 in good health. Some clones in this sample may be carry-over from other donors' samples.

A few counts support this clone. The CDR3 nucleotides are TGTGCCAGTAGCTTCGCGGGAGTTGGGACAGATACGCAGTATTTT. It yields the protein CASSFAGVGTDTQYF. The chain uses TRBV19 and TRBJ2-3; TRBD2 aligns across 7 bases. The V and J ends lost 6 bases and 3 bases, in that order; junction bases with no gene match: 9. CDR1 and CDR2 from the germline V gene are LNHDA and SQIVND (reference sequence). This CDR3 has 15 residues.

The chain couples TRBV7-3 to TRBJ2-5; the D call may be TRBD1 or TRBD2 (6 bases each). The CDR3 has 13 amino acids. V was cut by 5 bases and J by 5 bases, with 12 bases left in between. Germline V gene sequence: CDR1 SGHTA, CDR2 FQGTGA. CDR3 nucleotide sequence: TGTGCCAGCAGCCCGGGGGCGCACGAGACCCAGTACTTC. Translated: CASSPGAHETQYF.

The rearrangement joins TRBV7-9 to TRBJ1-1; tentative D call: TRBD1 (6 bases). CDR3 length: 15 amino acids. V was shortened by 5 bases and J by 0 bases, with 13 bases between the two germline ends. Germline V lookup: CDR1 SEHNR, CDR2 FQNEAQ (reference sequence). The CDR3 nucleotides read TGTGCCAGCAGCCTTCCACAGGGTTTGAACACTGAAGCTTTCTTT. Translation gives CASSLPQGLNTEAFF.

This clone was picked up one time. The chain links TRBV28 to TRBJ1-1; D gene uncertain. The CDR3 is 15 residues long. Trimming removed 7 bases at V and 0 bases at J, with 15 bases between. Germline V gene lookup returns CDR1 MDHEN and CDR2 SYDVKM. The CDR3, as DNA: TGTGCCAGCAATTTTGCAGCGGCTATGAACACTGAAGCTTTCTTT. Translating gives CASNFAAAMNTEAFF.

CDR3 DNA: TGTGCCAGCAGCCCAAACAGGGGGCTGGTCGAGCAGTACTTC. Translating it yields CASSPNRGLVEQYF. This chain connects TRBV5-4 to TRBJ2-7; the match to TRBD1 covers 9 bases. Germline CDR1 and CDR2: SGHNT and YYREEE (reference sequence). The CDR3 length is 14 residues. J was trimmed by 6 bases and V by 4 bases; bases with no gene match: 8.

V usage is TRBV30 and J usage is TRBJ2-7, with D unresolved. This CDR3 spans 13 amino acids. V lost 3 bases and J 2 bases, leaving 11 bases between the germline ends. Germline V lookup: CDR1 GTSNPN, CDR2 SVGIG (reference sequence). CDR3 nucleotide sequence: TGTGCCTGGAGCGTAGGAAATACCTACGAGCAGTACTTC. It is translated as CAWSVGNTYEQYF.

The CDR3 DNA is TGTGCCAGCACCCTACTAGCGTATACGGAGACCCAGTACTTC. Amino acid sequence: CASTLLAYTETQYF. The chain is built from TRBV6-6 and TRBJ2-5; TRBD2 matches 7 bases. The CDR3 is made up of 14 amino acids. Germline V gives CDR1 MNHNY, CDR2 SVGAGI (reference sequence). Germline trimming cut 7 bases from V and 5 bases from J; bases unmatched to any gene: 10.

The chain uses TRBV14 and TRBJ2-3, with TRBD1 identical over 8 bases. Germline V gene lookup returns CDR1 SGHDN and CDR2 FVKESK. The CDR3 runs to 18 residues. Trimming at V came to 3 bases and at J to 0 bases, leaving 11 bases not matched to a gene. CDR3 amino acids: CASSQTGQVFFSTDTQYF. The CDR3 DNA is TGTGCCAGCAGCCAGACGGGACAGGTTTTTTTTAGCACAGATACGCAGTATTTT. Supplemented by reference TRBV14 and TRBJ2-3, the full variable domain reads EAGVTQFPSHSVIEKGQTVTLRCDPISGHDNLYWYRRVMGKEIKFLLHFVKESKQDESGMPNNRFLAERTGGTYSTLKVQPAELEDSGVYFCASSQTGQVFFSTDTQYFGPGTRLTVL.

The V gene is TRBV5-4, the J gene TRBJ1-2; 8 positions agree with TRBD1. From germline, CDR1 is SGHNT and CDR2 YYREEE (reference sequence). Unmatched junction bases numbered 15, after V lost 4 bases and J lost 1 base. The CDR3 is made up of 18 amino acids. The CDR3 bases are TGTGCCAGCAGCCGGTGGGCAGGGGGCGCGGCGGGTAACTATGGCTACACCTTC. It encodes CASSRWAGGAAGNYGYTF. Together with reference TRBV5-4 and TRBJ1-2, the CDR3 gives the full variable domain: ETGVTQSPTHLIKTRGQQVTLRCSSQSGHNTVSWYQQALGQGPQFIFQYYREEENGRGNFPPRFSGLQFPNYSSELNVNALELDDSALYLCASSRWAGGAAGNYGYTFGSGTRLTVV.

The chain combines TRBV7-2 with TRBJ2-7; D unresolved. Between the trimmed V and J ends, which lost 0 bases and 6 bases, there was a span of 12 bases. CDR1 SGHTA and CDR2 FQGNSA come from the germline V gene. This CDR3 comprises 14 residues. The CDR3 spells CASSLARLGFEQYF. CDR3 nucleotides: TGTGCCAGCAGCTTAGCGCGTTTGGGTTTCGAGCAGTACTTC.

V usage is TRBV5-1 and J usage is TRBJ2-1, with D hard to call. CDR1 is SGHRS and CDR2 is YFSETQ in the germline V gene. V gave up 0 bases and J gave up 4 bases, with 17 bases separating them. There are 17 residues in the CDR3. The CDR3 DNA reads TGCGCCAGCAGCTTGGACAGTAGCAGGCTCTCTTACAATGAGCAGTTCTTC. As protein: CASSLDSSRLSYNEQFF.

CDR3 amino acids: CASLGQKNQPQHF. DNA of the CDR3: TGTGCCAGCTTAGGACAGAAAAATCAGCCCCAGCATTTT. The V call is TRBV28, the J call TRBJ1-5; TRBD1 is a possible D gene (6 bases). CDR3 size: 13 residues. V lost 8 bases and J lost 4, with 12 bases in between. Germline V gene data show CDR1 as MDHEN and CDR2 as SYDVKM. Full variable domain (remainder filled in from reference TRBV28 and TRBJ1-5): DVKVTQSSRYLVKRTGEKVFLECVQDMDHENMFWYRQDPGLGLRLIYFSYDVKMKEKGDIPEGYSVSREKKERFSLILESASTNQTSMYLCASLGQKNQPQHFGDGTRLSIL.

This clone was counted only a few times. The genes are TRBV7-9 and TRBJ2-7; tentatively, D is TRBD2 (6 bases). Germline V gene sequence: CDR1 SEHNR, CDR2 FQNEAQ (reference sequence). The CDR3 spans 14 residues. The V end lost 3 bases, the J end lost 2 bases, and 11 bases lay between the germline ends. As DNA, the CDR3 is TGTGCCAGCAGCTTGGGGACTCGAGCCTACGAGCAGTACTTC. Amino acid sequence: CASSLGTRAYEQYF.

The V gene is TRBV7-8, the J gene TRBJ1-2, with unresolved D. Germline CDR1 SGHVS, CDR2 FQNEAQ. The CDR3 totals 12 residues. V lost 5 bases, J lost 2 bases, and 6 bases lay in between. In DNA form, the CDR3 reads TGTGCCAGCAGCCGTCAGAACTATGGCTACACCTTC. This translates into CASSRQNYGYTF. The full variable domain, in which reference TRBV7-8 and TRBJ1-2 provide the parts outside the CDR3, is GAGVSQSPRYKVAKRGQDVALRCDPISGHVSLFWYQQALGQGPEFLTYFQNEAQLDKSGLPSDRFFAERPEGSVSTLKIQRTQQEDSAVYLCASSRQNYGYTFGSGTRLTVV.

Here the CDR3 DNA reads TGCGCCAGCAGCCAAGATGTGACTCCCAGCTCTGGAAACACCATATATTTT. Encoded protein: CASSQDVTPSSGNTIYF. This chain joins TRBV4-3 and TRBJ1-3; D not resolved. The V and J ends lost 0 bases and 0 bases respectively, with 12 bases between them. Germline CDR1 and CDR2: LGHNA and YSLEER. The CDR3 extends over 17 amino acids.

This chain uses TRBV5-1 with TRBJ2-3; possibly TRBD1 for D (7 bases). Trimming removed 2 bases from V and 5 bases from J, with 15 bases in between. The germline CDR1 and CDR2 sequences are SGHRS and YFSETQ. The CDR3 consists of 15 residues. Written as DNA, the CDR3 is TGCGCCAGCAGCTTCCAGGGGGACGGGGGAGATACGCAGTATTTT. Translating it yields CASSFQGDGGDTQYF. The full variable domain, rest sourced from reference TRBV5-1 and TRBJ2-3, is KAGVTQTPRYLIKTRGQQVTLSCSPISGHRSVSWYQQTPGQGLQFLFEYFSETQRNKGNFPGRFSGRQFSNSRSEMNVSTLELGDSALYLCASSFQGDGGDTQYFGPGTRLTVL.

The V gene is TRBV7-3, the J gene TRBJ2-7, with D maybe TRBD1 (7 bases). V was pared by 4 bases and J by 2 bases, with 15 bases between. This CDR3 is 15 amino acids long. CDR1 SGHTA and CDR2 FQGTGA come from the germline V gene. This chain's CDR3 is CASSSNGGQPYEQYF. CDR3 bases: TGTGCCAGCAGCTCAAACGGGGGACAGCCCTACGAGCAGTACTTC.

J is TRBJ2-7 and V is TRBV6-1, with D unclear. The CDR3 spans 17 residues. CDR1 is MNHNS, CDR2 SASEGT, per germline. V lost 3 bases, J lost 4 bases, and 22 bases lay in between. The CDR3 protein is CASSDLTSHWQQYEQYF. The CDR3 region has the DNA TGTGCCAGCAGTGACTTAACTTCGCATTGGCAACAGTACGAGCAGTACTTC.

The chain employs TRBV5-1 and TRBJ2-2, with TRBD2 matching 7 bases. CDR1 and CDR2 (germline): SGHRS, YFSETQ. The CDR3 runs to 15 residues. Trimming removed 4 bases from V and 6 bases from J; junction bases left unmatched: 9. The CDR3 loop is CASSPGGGSPGELFF. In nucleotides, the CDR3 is TGCGCCAGCAGCCCTGGGGGAGGGTCCCCCGGGGAGCTGTTTTTT. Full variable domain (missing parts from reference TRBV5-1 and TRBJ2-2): KAGVTQTPRYLIKTRGQQVTLSCSPISGHRSVSWYQQTPGQGLQFLFEYFSETQRNKGNFPGRFSGRQFSNSRSEMNVSTLELGDSALYLCASSPGGGSPGELFFGEGSRLTVL.

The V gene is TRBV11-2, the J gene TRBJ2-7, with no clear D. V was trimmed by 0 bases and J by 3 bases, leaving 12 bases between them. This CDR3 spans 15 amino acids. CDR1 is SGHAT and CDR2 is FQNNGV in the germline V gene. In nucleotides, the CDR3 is TGTGCCAGCAGCTTAGAAGTGAGGCCCGACTACGAGCAGTACTTC. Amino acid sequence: CASSLEVRPDYEQYF.

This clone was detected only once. The CDR3 DNA sequence: TGTGCCGCCAGTGGACACCCTGGAAACACCATATATTTT. Amino acid sequence: CAASGHPGNTIYF. The chain links TRBV28 to TRBJ1-3; possible D gene TRBD1, 5 bases. In germline, CDR1 is MDHEN, CDR2 SYDVKM. This CDR3 contains 13 residues. Trimming shortened V by 11 bases and J by 2 bases, and 13 bases separated the two germline ends.

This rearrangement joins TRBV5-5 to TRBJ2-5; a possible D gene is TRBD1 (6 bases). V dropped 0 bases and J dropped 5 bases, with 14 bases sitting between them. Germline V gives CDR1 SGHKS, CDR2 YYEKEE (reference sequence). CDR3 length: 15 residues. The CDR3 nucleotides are TGTGCCAGCAGCTTGGGGACCCCGAGGGGGGAGACCCAGTACTTC. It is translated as CASSLGTPRGETQYF.

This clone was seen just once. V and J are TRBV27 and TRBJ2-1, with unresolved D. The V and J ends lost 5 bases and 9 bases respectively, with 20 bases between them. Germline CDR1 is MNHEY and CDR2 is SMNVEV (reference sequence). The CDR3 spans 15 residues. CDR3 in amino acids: CASSPFIRSSGEQFF. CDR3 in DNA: TGTGCCAGCAGTCCGTTCATTCGGAGTTCCGGTGAGCAGTTCTTC.

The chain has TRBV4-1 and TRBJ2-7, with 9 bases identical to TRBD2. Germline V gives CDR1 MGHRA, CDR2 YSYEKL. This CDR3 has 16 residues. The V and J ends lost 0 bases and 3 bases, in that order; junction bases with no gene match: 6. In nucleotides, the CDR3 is TGCGCCAGCAGCCAAGATAGATATAGCGGGAGCTACGAGCAGTACTTC. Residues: CASSQDRYSGSYEQYF.

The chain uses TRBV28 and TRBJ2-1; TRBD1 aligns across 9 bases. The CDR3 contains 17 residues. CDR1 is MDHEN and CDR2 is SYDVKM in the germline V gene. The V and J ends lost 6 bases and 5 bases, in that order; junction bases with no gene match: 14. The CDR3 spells CASRDRGFRGNNNEQFF. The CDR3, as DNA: TGTGCCAGCAGGGACAGGGGTTTTCGCGGAAACAACAATGAGCAGTTCTTC.

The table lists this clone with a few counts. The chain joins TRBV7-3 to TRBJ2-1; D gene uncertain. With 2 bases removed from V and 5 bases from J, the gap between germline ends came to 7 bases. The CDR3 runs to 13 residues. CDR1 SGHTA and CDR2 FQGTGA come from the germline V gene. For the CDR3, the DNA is TGTGCCAGCAGCTTAGTCCGGGACAATGAGCAGTTCTTC. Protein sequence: CASSLVRDNEQFF.

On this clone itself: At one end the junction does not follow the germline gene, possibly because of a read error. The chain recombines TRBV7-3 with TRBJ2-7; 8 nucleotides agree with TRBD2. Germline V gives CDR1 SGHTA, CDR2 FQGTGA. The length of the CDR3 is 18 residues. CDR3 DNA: TGTGCCAGCAGCATAACGGGACACAGGCGGGAGGCCCCCTACGAGCAGTACTTC. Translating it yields CASSITGHRREAPYEQYF.

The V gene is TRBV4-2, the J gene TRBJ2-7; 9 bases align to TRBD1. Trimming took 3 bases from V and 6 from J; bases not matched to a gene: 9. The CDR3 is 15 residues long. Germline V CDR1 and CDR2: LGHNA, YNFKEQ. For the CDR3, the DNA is TGTGCCAGCAGCCATCTGGGACAGGGCGCATCCGAGCAGTACTTC. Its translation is CASSHLGQGASEQYF.

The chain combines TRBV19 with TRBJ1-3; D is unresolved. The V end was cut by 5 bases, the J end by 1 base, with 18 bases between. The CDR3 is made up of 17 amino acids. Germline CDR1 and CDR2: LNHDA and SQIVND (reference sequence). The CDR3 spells CASSLHGVKGSGNTIYF. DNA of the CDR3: TGTGCCAGTAGTTTGCACGGAGTAAAAGGATCTGGAAACACCATATATTTT.

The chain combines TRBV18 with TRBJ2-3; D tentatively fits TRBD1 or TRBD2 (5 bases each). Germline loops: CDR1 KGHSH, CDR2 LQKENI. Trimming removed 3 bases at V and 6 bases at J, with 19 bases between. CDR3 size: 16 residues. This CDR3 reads CASSPNIQGASDTQYF. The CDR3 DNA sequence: TGTGCCAGCTCACCTAATATCCAGGGAGCCTCCGATACGCAGTATTTT.